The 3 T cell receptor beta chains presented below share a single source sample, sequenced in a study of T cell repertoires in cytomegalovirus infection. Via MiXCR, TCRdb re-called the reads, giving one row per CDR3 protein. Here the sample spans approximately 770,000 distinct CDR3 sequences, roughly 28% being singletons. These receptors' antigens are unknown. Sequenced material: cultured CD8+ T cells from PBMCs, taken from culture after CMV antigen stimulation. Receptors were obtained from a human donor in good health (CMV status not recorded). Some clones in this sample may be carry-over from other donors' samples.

DNA of the CDR3: TGTGCCAGCAGGCCACCGGGCCTCCAAGAGACCCAGTACTTC. Amino acids: CASRPPGLQETQYF. The gene calls are TRBV7-4 and TRBJ2-5, with D unresolved. Germline CDR1 SGHVT, CDR2 SQSDAQ. The CDR3 extends over 14 amino acids. V lost 6 bases and J 1 base, leaving 12 bases between the germline ends.

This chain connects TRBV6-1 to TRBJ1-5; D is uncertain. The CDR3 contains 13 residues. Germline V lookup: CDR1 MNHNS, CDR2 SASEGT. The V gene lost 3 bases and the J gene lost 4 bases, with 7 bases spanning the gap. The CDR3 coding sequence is TGTGCCAGCAGTGATGGACCGAATCAGCCCCAGCATTTT. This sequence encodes CASSDGPNQPQHF.

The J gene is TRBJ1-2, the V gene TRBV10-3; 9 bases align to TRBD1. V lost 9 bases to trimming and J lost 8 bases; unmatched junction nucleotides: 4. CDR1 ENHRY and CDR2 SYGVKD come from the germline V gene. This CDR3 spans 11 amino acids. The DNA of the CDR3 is TGTGCCATACAGGGGGCGGAAGGCTACACCTTC. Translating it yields CAIQGAEGYTF.